The 2 T cell receptor beta chains reported below all come from one sample, sequenced in a study of a mutant IDH1 vaccine in newly diagnosed glioma. Their recognized antigens are unknown. As for time point: week 23, last vaccination. Vaccination used 300 ug of mutant IDH1 20-mer peptide per dose, with topical imiquimod. Generated by immunoSEQ multiplex PCR, the TCRdb table keeps only in-frame clones and is missing some. The sample consists of approximately 62,000 clones, roughly 84% of them appearing once. This material consisted of PBMCs, taken from a glioma patient whose treatment included an IDH1 peptide vaccine. All receptors come from a man aged 25-45 years with glioma.

This sequence joins TRBV7-8 and TRBJ1-1; the match to TRBD1 covers 8 bases. The CDR3 spans 16 residues. J was trimmed by 3 bases and V by 4 bases; bases with no gene match: 10. Germline V CDR1 and CDR2: SGHVS, FQNEAQ. CDR3 residues: CASSSSPRTGYTEAFF. The CDR3, as DNA: TGTGCCAGCAGCTCCAGCCCCCGGACAGGGTACACTGAAGCTTTCTTT.

V gene TRBV7-6 combines with J gene TRBJ2-2; D is possibly TRBD1 (6 bases). This CDR3 has 16 amino acids. Germline assignment: CDR1 SGHVS and CDR2 FNYEAQ. Between the trimmed V and J ends, which lost 4 bases and 6 bases, there was a span of 18 bases. The CDR3 reads CASSSWDTSSAGELFF. The CDR3 nucleotides read TGTGCCAGCAGCTCCTGGGACACCTCCAGCGCCGGGGAGCTGTTTTTT.